This T cell receptor (beta chain) was retrieved from a study of T cells after yellow fever vaccination. Across the study: Fractions of low cell number were prepared using SMART-Seq v4 Ultra Low Input. Study-level points and caveats: Faster peaking, at day 5 versus 15, marked a secondary response that was weaker.

V was pared by 6 bases and J by 4 bases, with 8 bases of the junction left unmatched. CDR1 MRHNA and CDR2 SNTAGT come from the germline V gene. CDR3 length equals 16 residues. A remark on this clonotype: Its antigen remains unidentified.

For TCR, cDNA came from 5'RACE template switching, which added a universal primer site and UMIs. TCRdb fed the 5' RACE reads into MiXCR, producing one record per CDR3 protein. The sample gives over 300,000 distinct CDR3 sequences, approximately 4% of which show up once; around 24% is in the top ten. The sequencing here drew on PBMCs, taken 5 days after the yellow fever booster vaccination. The chain is built from TRBV6-4 and TRBJ2-2; 10 bases map to TRBD1. The TCR originated in a young man who received the YFV17D yellow fever vaccine. This CDR3 reads CASRLSGTGATGELFF. The CDR3 coding sequence is TGTGCCAGCAGACTTTCCGGGACAGGGGCCACCGGGGAGCTGTTTTTT.